The 15 T cell receptor beta chains below come from one sample, sequenced in a study of control samples from healthy donors and cancer patients. Here immunoSEQ multiplex PCR was the method, and the copy in TCRdb shows in-frame clones only, minus some. Altogether approximately 94,000 clones are present, approximately 88% being singletons, with the ten largest covering more than 30%. Sequenced: PBMCs. These receptors came from a man in his sixties or seventies with lung cancer.

The V call is TRBV28, the J call TRBJ1-5; D not certain. The CDR3 contains 14 residues. The V and J ends lost 6 bases and 7 bases respectively, with 16 bases between them. Germline CDR1 and CDR2: MDHEN and SYDVKM. DNA of the CDR3: TGTGCCAGCAGCACCGCTGTGTCCCACCAGCCCCAGCATTTT. Amino acid sequence: CASSTAVSHQPQHF.

This clone occurred a few times. The V and J genes are TRBV2 and TRBJ1-5; TRBD1 matches at 9 bases. Germline CDR1 reads SNHLY; CDR2 reads FYNNEI. The CDR3 is made up of 14 amino acids. J gave up 7 bases and V 4 bases, and 5 bases lay outside the gene matches. The CDR3 here is CASSATGGDQPQHF. The CDR3 DNA is TGTGCCAGCAGTGCCACAGGGGGCGACCAGCCCCAGCATTTT.

This CDR3 reads CASSPPAGGSDTGELFF. The DNA for the CDR3 is TGTGCCAGCAGCCCTCCAGCGGGGGGGTCGGACACCGGGGAGCTGTTTTTT. The chain has TRBV5-5 and TRBJ2-2, with TRBD2 matching over 10 bases. Germline V CDR1 and CDR2: SGHKS, YYEKEE (reference sequence). The CDR3 consists of 17 residues. J was trimmed by 3 bases and V by 4 bases; bases with no gene match: 9. The complete variable domain, with remaining parts taken from reference TRBV5-5 and TRBJ2-2, reads DAGVTQSPTHLIKTRGQQVTLRCSPISGHKSVSWYQQVLGQGPQFIFQYYEKEERGRGNFPDRFSARQFPNYSSELNVNALLLGDSALYLCASSPPAGGSDTGELFFGEGSRLTVL.

On this clone: This likely comes from a read error, as the CDR3 has no conserved phenylalanine or tryptophan at its end. The limits of the CDR3 on the DNA are not certain, so only TCRdb's listed CDR3 is given. J is TRBJ2-3 and V is TRBV24-1; the tabulated D call, TRBD2, remains unverified against the DNA. CDR1 is KGHDR and CDR2 is SFDVKD in the germline V gene. A total of 12 residues make up the CDR3, ends included. This CDR3 reads CATSDFRGSARL.

The chain joins TRBV5-1 to TRBJ2-5, with TRBD2 identical over 9 bases. V shed 2 bases, J shed 1 base, and the junction held 6 bases outside the gene matches. Germline assignment: CDR1 SGHRS and CDR2 YFSETQ. This CDR3 comprises 16 residues. The CDR3 protein is CASSLGPAGGQETQYF. For the CDR3, the DNA is TGCGCCAGCAGCTTAGGCCCAGCGGGGGGCCAAGAGACCCAGTACTTC. The full variable domain, with the rest looked up from reference TRBV5-1 and TRBJ2-5, is KAGVTQTPRYLIKTRGQQVTLSCSPISGHRSVSWYQQTPGQGLQFLFEYFSETQRNKGNFPGRFSGRQFSNSRSEMNVSTLELGDSALYLCASSLGPAGGQETQYFGPGTRLLVL.

J is TRBJ1-4 and V is TRBV30; D unresolved. Germline V gene lookup returns CDR1 GTSNPN and CDR2 SVGIG (reference sequence). This CDR3 is 13 amino acids long. The V and J ends lost 0 bases and 5 bases respectively, with 7 bases between them. The CDR3 protein is CAWSVNLNEKLFF. CDR3 nucleotides: TGTGCCTGGAGTGTAAATTTAAATGAAAAACTGTTTTTT.

This rearrangement joins TRBV6-5 to TRBJ1-1, with TRBD1 identical over 8 bases. V was clipped by 6 bases and J by 5 bases; unmatched bases: 5. Per germline, CDR1 MNHEY and CDR2 SVGAGI. The CDR3 has 13 amino acids. The CDR3 here is CASRPTGGTEAFF. The CDR3, as DNA: TGTGCCAGCAGACCCACAGGGGGGACTGAAGCTTTCTTT.

CDR3 sequence (DNA): TGTGCCAGCAGTACCTCCCTGGCTCTCTACGAGCAGTACTTC. Its translation is CASSTSLALYEQYF. The chain links TRBV6-6 to TRBJ2-7, with D hard to call. Trimming took 5 bases from V and 3 from J, leaving 14 bases between them. The V gene's germline CDR1 is MNHNY and CDR2 SVGAGI (reference sequence). This CDR3 is built from 14 residues.

The V gene is TRBV7-9, the J gene TRBJ1-5; TRBD1 matches at 11 bases. With 5 bases clipped from V and 7 bases from J, the junction kept 10 bases outside the gene matches. This CDR3 spans 16 amino acids. Germline CDR1 SEHNR, CDR2 FQNEAQ (reference sequence). The CDR3 bases are TGTGCCAGCAGCCCTTCGGGACAGGGGGGAGGCCAGCCCCAGCATTTT. Its protein product is CASSPSGQGGGQPQHF.

There are many counts of this clone. This chain joins TRBV10-3 and TRBJ2-3, with TRBD2 matching over 8 bases. Germline V lookup: CDR1 ENHRY, CDR2 SYGVKD. The CDR3 is 14 amino acids. Trimming removed 6 bases from V and 4 bases from J; junction bases left unmatched: 6. The CDR3 bases are TGTGCCATCAGCTCCGGGAGGGTCCCAGATACGCAGTATTTT. Translated: CAISSGRVPDTQYF.

The chain has TRBV4-1 and TRBJ2-1, with D hard to call. Germline V gene data show CDR1 as MGHRA and CDR2 as YSYEKL. CDR3 size: 17 residues. Trimming removed 0 bases at V and 2 bases at J, with 14 bases between. Here the CDR3 DNA reads TGCGCCAGCAGCCAAGATCTGGGCCATAAGGCCTACAATGAGCAGTTCTTC. This codes for CASSQDLGHKAYNEQFF.

The rearrangement links TRBV6-5 to TRBJ1-1, with D perhaps TRBD1 (5 bases). The V and J ends lost 4 bases and 4 bases respectively, with 10 bases between them. There are 13 residues in the CDR3. The germline V gene encodes CDR1 MNHEY and CDR2 SVGAGI. The CDR3 sequence is CASSFQGPTEAFF. CDR3 nucleotide sequence: TGTGCCAGCAGTTTTCAGGGTCCCACTGAAGCTTTCTTT.

The rearrangement links TRBV3-1 (or the pseudogene TRBV3-2) to TRBJ1-2, with D perhaps matching TRBD1 (5 bases). V was cut by 2 bases and J by 4 bases, with 14 bases left in between. This CDR3 is built from 15 residues. CDR1 and CDR2 from the germline V gene are LGHDT and YNNKEL (reference sequence). The CDR3, as DNA: TGTGCCAGCAGCCAAATCGGGGGGTGGATCTATGGCTACACCTTC. Residues: CASSQIGGWIYGYTF.

V usage is TRBV6-2 or TRBV6-3 and J usage is TRBJ2-7; D not certain. V dropped 0 bases and J dropped 3 bases, with 9 bases sitting between them. The CDR3 loop spans 14 amino acids. The germline V gene has CDR1 MNHEY and CDR2 SVGEGT. The chain's CDR3 is CASSYSNRDYEQYF. CDR3 DNA: TGTGCCAGCAGTTACTCGAACAGAGACTACGAGCAGTACTTC.

This rearrangement joins TRBV7-2 to TRBJ2-2, with D unresolved. Trimming cost V 5 bases and J 0 bases, with 10 bases left between them. CDR1 and CDR2 (germline): SGHTA, FQGNSA. CDR3 length: 15 residues. The CDR3 DNA follows: TGTGCCAGCAGCGCCAATGGGGCGAACACCGGGGAGCTGTTTTTT. Its translation: CASSANGANTGELFF.